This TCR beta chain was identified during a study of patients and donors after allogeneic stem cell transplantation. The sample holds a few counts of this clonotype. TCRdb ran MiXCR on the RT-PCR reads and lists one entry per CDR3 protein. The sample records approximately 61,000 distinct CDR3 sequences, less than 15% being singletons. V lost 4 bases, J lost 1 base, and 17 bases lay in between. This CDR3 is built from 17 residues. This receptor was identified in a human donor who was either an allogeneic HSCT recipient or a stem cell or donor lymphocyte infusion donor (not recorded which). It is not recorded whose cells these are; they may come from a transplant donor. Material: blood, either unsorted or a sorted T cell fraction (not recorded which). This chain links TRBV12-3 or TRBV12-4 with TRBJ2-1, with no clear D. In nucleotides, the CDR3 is TGTGCCAGCAGTTCCGACCCCCTTTTTGGGTCCTACAATGAGCAGTTCTTC. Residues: CASSSDPLFGSYNEQFF.